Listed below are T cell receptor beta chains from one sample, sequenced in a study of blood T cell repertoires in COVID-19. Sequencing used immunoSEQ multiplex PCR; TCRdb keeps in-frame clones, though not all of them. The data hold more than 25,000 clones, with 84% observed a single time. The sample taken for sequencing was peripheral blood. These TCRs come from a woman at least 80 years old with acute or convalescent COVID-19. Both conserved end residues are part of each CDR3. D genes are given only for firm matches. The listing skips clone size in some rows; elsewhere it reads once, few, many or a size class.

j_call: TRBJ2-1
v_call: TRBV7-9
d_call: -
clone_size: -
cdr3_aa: CASSSTGASANEQFF
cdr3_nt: TGTGCCAGCAGCTCCACTGGTGCTAGCGCGAATGAGCAGTTCTTC

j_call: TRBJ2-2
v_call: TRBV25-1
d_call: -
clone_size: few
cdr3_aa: CASSRVRNTGELFF
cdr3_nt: TGTGCCAGCAGCCGGGTCCGGAACACCGGGGAGCTGTTTTTT

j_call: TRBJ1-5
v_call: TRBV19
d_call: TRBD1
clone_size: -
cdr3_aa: CASRTGGISNQPQHF
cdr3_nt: TGTGCCAGTAGGACAGGGGGTATTAGCAATCAGCCCCAGCATTTT

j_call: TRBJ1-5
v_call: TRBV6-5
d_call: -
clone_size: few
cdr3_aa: CASSTGLGQPQHF
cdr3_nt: TGTGCCAGCAGTACAGGGTTGGGTCAGCCCCAGCATTTT

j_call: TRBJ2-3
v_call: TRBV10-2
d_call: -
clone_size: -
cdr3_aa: CASAGDSSQYF
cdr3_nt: TGCGCCAGCGCCGGTGATTCATCGCAGTATTTT

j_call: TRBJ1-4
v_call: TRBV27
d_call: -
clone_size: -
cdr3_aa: CASSLQGMGKLFF
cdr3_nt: TGTGCCAGCAGTTTACAGGGGATGGGAAAACTGTTTTTT

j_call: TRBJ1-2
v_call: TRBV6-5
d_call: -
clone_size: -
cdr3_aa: CASSPIRDTNGYTF
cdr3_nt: TGTGCCAGCAGTCCTATCCGGGACACTAATGGCTACACCTTC

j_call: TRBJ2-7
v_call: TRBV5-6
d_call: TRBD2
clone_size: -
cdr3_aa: CASSLVAGGRIEQYF
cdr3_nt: TGTGCCAGCAGCTTGGTGGCGGGAGGACGAATCGAGCAGTACTTC

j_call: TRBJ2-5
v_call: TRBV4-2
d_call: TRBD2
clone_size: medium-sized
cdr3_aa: CASSRSGGSGGEETQYF
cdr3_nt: TGTGCCAGCAGCCGAAGCGGAGGTAGCGGGGGGGAGGAGACCCAGTACTTC

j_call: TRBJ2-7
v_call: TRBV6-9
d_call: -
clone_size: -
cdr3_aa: CASSSPTYEQYF
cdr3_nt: TGTGCCAGCAGTTCCCCTACCTACGAGCAGTACTTC

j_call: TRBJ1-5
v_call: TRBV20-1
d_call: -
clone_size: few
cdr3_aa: CSASGFGNQPQHF
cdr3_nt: TGCAGTGCTAGTGGTTTCGGCAATCAGCCCCAGCATTTT

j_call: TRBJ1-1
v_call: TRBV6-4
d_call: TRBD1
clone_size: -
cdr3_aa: CASSPGQGYTEAFF
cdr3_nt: TGTGCCAGCAGCCCGGGACAGGGGTACACTGAAGCTTTCTTT

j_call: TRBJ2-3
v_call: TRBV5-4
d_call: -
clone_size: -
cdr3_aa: CASSLLQTDTQYF
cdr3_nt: TGTGCCAGCAGCTTGCTTCAGACAGATACGCAGTATTTT

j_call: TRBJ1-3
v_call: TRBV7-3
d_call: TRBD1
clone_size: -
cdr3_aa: CASSTQGADTIYF
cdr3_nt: TGTGCCAGCAGCACCCAGGGGGCAGACACCATATATTTT

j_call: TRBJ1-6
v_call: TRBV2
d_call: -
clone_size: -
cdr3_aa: CASSVEGNGASYNSPLHF
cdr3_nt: TGTGCCAGCAGTGTGGAGGGAAACGGGGCCTCCTATAATTCACCCCTCCACTTT

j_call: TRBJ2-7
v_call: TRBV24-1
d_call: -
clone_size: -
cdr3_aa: CATSDSTGEEQYF
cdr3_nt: TGTGCCACCAGTGACTCCACGGGGGAGGAGCAGTACTTC

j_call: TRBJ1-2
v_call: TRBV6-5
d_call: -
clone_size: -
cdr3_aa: CATPQLSNYGYTF
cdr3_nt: TGTGCCACCCCACAGCTTTCTAACTATGGCTACACCTTC

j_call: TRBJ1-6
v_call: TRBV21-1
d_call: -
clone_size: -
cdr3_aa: CASGAPGGTANSPLHF
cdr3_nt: TGTGCCAGCGGTGCCCCCGGCGGGACCGCAAATTCACCCCTCCACTTT

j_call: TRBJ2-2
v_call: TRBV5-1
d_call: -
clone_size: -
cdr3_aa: CASSPTRGGGGAAGELFF
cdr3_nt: TGCGCCAGCAGCCCAACCAGAGGAGGAGGGGGCGCCGCCGGGGAGCTGTTTTTT

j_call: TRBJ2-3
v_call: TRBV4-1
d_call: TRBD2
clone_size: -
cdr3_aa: CASSQEAGGPGDTQYF
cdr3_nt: TGCGCCAGCAGCCAAGAGGCGGGGGGGCCGGGAGATACGCAGTATTTT

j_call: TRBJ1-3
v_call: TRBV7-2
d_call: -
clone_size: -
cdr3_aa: CASSLGVGSGNTIYF
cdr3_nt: TGTGCCAGCAGCTTAGGAGTCGGGAGCGGAAACACCATATATTTT

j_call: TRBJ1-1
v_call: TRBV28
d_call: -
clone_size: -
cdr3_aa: CASSLAGTLHAFF
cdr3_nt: TGTGCCAGCAGTTTGGCGGGAACACTGCACGCTTTCTTT

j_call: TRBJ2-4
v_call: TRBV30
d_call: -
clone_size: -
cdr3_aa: CAWAGLLGNIQYF
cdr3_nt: TGTGCCTGGGCGGGACTCCTTGGGAACATTCAGTACTTC

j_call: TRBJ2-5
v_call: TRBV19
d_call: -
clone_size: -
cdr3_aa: CASSLGQLQETQYF
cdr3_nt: TGTGCCAGTAGTCTCGGACAGCTCCAAGAGACCCAGTACTTC

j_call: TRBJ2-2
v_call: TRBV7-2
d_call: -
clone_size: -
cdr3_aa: CASSLGPGLRTGELFF
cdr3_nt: TGTGCCAGCAGCTTAGGCCCGGGACTCCGCACCGGGGAGCTGTTTTTT

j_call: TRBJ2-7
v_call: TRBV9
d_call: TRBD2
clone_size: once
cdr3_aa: CASSVSARGDEQYF
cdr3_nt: TGTGCCAGCAGCGTATCGGCCCGGGGGGACGAGCAGTACTTC

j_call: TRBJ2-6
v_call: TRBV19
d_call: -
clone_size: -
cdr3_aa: CASKGGAPGANVLTF
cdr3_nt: TGTGCCAGTAAAGGGGGGGCTCCTGGGGCCAACGTCCTGACTTTC

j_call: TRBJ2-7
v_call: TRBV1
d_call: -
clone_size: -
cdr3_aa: CTSPGRENEQYF
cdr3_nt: TGCACCAGCCCGGGGCGGGAGAACGAGCAGTACTTC

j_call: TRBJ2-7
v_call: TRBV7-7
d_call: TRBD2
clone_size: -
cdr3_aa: CASSLGVAGGGDEQCF
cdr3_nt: TGTGCCAGCAGCTTAGGTGTTGCGGGAGGGGGCGACGAGCAGTGCTTC

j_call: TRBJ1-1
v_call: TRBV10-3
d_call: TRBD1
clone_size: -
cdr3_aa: CAITQTGSALNTEAFF
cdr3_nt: TGTGCCATCACCCAGACAGGGTCGGCGTTGAACACTGAAGCTTTCTTT

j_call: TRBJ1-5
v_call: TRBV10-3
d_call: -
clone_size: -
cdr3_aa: CAISEWAGLSNQPQHF
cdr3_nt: TGTGCCATCAGTGAGTGGGCAGGGCTTAGCAATCAGCCCCAGCATTTT

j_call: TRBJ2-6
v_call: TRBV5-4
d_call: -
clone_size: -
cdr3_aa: CASSLAKPGSGGANVLTF
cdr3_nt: TGTGCCAGCAGCTTGGCCAAACCGGGGTCGGGTGGGGCCAACGTCCTGACTTTC

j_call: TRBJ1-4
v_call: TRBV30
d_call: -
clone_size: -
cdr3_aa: CAWSVPREKLFF
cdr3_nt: TGTGCCTGGAGTGTACCCAGGGAAAAACTGTTTTTT

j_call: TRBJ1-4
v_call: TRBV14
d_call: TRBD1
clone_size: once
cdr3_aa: CASSQPLGQREKLFF
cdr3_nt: TGTGCCAGCAGCCAACCCTTGGGACAGCGAGAAAAACTGTTTTTT

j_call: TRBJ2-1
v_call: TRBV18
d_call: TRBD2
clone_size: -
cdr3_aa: CASSPIAGGQNNEQFF
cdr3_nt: TGTGCCAGCTCACCTATAGCGGGGGGGCAAAACAATGAGCAGTTCTTC

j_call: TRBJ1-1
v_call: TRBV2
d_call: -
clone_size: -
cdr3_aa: CASSDGHPNTEAFF
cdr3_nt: TGTGCCAGCAGTGATGGACACCCTAACACTGAAGCTTTCTTT

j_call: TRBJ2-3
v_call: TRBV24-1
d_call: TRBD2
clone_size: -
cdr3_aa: CATSDPAGGPSDTQYF
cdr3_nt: TGTGCCACCAGTGACCCAGCGGGAGGGCCATCAGATACGCAGTATTTT

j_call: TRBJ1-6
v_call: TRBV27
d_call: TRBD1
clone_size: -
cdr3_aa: CASRVQGGRSPLHF
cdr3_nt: TGTGCCAGCAGGGTGCAGGGGGGAAGATCACCCCTCCACTTT

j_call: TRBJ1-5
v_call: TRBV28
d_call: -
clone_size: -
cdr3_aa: CASSSSGGISQHF
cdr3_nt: TGTGCCAGCAGTTCATCCGGGGGGATCTCCCAGCATTTT

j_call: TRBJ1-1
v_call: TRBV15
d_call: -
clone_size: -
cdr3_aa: CATSRRGYGTEAFF
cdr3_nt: TGTGCCACCAGCCGCCGGGGTTATGGCACTGAAGCTTTCTTT

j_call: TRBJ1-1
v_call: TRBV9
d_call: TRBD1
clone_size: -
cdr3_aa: CASSVGAGGNTEAFF
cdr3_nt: TGTGCCAGCAGCGTAGGGGCAGGGGGGAACACTGAAGCTTTCTTT

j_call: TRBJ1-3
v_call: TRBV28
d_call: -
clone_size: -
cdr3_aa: CAKKAQDTGIVPGNTIYF
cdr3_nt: TGTGCTAAAAAAGCCCAAGACACAGGGATCGTACCTGGAAACACCATATATTTT

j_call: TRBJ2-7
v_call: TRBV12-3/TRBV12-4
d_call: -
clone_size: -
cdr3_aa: CASSRTVYEQYF
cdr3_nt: TGTGCCAGCAGTCGGACAGTATACGAGCAGTACTTC

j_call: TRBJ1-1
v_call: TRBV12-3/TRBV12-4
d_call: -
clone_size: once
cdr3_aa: CASTTGPNTEAFF
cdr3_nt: TGTGCCAGCACCACAGGTCCGAACACTGAAGCTTTCTTT

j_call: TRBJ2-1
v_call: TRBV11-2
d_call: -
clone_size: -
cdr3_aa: CASGTGILYNEQFF
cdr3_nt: TGTGCCAGCGGCACAGGGATCCTCTACAATGAGCAGTTCTTC

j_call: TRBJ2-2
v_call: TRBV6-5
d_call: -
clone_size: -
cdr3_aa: CATIGLRNTGELFF
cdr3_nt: TGTGCTACGATTGGGCTGCGGAACACCGGGGAGCTGTTTTTT

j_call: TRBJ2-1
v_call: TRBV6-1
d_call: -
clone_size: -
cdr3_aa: CASSEWGRTSYNEQFF
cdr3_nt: TGTGCCAGCAGTGAATGGGGCAGGACCTCCTACAATGAGCAGTTCTTC

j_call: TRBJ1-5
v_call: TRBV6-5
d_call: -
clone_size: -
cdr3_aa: CASSSSTGDGNQPQHF
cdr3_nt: -

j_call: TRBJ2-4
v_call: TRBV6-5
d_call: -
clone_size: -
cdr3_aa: CASSYNRVQNIQYF
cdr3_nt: TGTGCCAGCAGTTACAACAGGGTTCAAAACATTCAGTACTTC

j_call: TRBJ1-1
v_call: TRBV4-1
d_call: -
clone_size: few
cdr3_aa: CASSPSQMNTEAFF
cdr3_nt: TGCGCCAGCAGCCCATCACAGATGAACACTGAAGCTTTCTTT

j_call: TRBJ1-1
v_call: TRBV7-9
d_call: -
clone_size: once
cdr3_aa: CASSLGSGKGTEAFF
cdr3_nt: TGTGCCAGCAGCTTAGGTTCAGGGAAGGGCACTGAAGCTTTCTTT

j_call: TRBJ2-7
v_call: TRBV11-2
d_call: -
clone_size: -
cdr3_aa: CASSFKTGNYEQYF
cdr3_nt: TGTGCCAGCAGCTTTAAAACAGGGAACTACGAGCAGTACTTC

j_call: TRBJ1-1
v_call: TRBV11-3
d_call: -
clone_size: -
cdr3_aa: CASSVDSRGSTEAFF
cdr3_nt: TGTGCCAGCAGCGTGGACAGCCGGGGAAGCACTGAAGCTTTCTTT